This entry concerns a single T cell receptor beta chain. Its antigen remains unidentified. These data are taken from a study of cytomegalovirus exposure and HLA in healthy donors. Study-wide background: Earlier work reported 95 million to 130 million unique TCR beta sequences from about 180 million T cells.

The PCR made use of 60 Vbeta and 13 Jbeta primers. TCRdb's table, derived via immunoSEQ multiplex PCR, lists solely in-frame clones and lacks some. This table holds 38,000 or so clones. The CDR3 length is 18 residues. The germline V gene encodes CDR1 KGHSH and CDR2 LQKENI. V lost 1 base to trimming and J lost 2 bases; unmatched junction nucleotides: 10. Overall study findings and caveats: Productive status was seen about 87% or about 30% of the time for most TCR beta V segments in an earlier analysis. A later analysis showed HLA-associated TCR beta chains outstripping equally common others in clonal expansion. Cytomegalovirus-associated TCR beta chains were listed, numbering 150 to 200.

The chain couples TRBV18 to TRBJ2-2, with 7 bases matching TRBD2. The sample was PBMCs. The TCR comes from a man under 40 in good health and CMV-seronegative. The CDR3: CASSPRGIAGLNTGELFF. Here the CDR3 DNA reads TGTGCCAGCTCACCACGGGGGATCGCGGGACTAAACACCGGGGAGCTGTTTTTT.